This note documents a single T cell receptor (beta chain) sequence. These data are taken from a study of Graves' ophthalmopathy and Graves' hyperthyroidism. CDR3 length equals 13 residues. V lost 6 bases, J lost 7 bases, and 12 bases lay in between. Per the germline V gene, CDR1 is KGHDR and CDR2 is SFDVKD. Beta-chain TCR CDR3 regions were amplified from RNA transcripts. The library came from an HTBI-primed first-round RT-PCR and a second-round multiplex PCR. Each CDR3 protein gets one entry after TCRdb re-called the multiplex PCR reads with MiXCR. This table has 740,000 or so distinct CDR3 sequences, about 44% appearing once.

Source material: peripheral blood. This sequence joins TRBV24-1 and TRBJ1-5, with a tentative D call TRBD1 (6 bases). The TCR comes from an adult man with Graves' ophthalmopathy. The CDR3 sequence: CATSSTGHQPQHF. CDR3 nucleotide sequence: TGTGCCACCAGTAGTACAGGGCACCAGCCCCAGCATTTT.